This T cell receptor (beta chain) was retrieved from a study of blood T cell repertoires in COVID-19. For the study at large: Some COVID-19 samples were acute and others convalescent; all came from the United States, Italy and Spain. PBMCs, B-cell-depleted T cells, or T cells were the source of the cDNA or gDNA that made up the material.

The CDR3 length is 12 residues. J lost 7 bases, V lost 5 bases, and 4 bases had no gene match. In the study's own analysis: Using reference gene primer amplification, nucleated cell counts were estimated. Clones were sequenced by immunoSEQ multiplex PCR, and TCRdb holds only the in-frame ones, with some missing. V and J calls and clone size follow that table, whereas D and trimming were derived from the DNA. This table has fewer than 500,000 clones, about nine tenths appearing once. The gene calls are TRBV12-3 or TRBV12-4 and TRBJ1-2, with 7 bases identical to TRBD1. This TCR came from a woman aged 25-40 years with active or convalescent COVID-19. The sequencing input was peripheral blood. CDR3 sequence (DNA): TGTGCCAGCAGTCGACAGGGTAGTGGCTACACCTTC. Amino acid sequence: CASSRQGSGYTF.